Presented here are 3 T cell receptor beta chains from one specimen sequenced in a study of lymphopenia after photon versus proton radiotherapy. Only in-frame clones appear in the TCRdb table, and some are missing; sequencing was by immunoSEQ multiplex PCR. The table has 29,000 or so clones, around 87% seen once. This material consisted of peripheral blood, taken from a patient treated with proton-based radiotherapy. The origin of the receptors is a woman in her fifties or sixties with cholangiocarcinoma. Some clones in this sample may be carry-over from other donors' samples.

The V gene is TRBV7-8, the J gene TRBJ2-7; D gene uncertain. V lost 1 base and J lost 10, with 11 bases in between. CDR1 is SGHVS and CDR2 is FQNEAQ in the germline V gene. CDR3 length: 12 residues. CDR3 nucleotides: TGTGCCAGCAGCTTAGTCAGTACAGAACAGTACTTC. This encodes CASSLVSTEQYF. Full variable domain (rest looked up from reference TRBV7-8 and TRBJ2-7): GAGVSQSPRYKVAKRGQDVALRCDPISGHVSLFWYQQALGQGPEFLTYFQNEAQLDKSGLPSDRFFAERPEGSVSTLKIQRTQQEDSAVYLCASSLVSTEQYFGPGTRLTVT.

This chain joins TRBV15 and TRBJ2-1; perhaps TRBD2 as D (6 bases). The V end was cut by 5 bases, the J end by 0 bases, with 20 bases between. The CDR3 is 18 residues long. Germline V gene sequence: CDR1 LNHNV, CDR2 YYDKDF (reference sequence). The CDR3 nucleotides read TGTGCCACCAGCGGAAAGGGATGGGGGGAGAGCTCCTACAATGAGCAGTTCTTC. This gives the protein CATSGKGWGESSYNEQFF.

The chain couples TRBV6-4 to TRBJ2-1, with D unclear. In germline, CDR1 is MRHNA, CDR2 SNTAGT. V lost 2 bases, J lost 7 bases, and 15 bases lay in between. The CDR3 runs 15 residues. CDR3 protein: CASSDTLVAWNEQFF. The CDR3 nucleotides read TGTGCCAGCAGTGACACTCTAGTTGCTTGGAATGAGCAGTTCTTC.